This T cell receptor beta chain was retrieved from a study of shared clonotypes between healthy human individuals. The count of this clone is one. No antigen is known for it. General study points: Non-shared clonotypes were found to have lower generation probabilities than the clonotypes that were shared by all four of the sorted-subset donors. Naive subsets usually exceeded memory subsets in estimated richness. Rarefaction gave evidence that sorted-subset sequencing remained incomplete despite large depth.

The V gene's germline CDR1 is MDHEN and CDR2 SYDVKM. V was trimmed by 8 bases and J by 1 base, leaving 9 bases between them. The CDR3 is 13 residues long. Each cell subset's genomic DNA was divided evenly among several immunoSEQ plates. The table came from immunoSEQ multiplex PCR; TCRdb's copy has only in-frame clones and leaves some out. This sample carries 2 million to 2.5 million clones, 90% to 95% of them seen once, and the ten largest clones take 0.35% to 0.5%. The source material was naive CD4+ T cells from PBMCs. As to subset: CD45RA+ positively selected. The TCR originated in a man aged 18 to 35 in good health. Some clones in this sample may be carry-over from other donors' samples. The V and J genes are TRBV28 and TRBJ1-5; no clear D. This CDR3 is CASGLASNQPQHF. The CDR3 DNA is TGTGCCAGCGGACTTGCCAGCAATCAGCCCCAGCATTTT.